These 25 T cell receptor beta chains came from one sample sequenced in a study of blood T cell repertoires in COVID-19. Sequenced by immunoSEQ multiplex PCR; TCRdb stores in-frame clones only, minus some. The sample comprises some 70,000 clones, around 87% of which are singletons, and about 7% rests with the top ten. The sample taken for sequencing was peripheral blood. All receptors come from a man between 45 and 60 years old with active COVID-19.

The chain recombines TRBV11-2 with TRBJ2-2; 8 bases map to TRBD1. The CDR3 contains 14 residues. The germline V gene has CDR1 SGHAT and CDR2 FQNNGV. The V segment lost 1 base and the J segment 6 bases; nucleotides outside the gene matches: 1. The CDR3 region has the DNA TGTGCCAGCAGCTTAGTGACAGGGGCCGGGGAGCTGTTTTTT. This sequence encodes CASSLVTGAGELFF.

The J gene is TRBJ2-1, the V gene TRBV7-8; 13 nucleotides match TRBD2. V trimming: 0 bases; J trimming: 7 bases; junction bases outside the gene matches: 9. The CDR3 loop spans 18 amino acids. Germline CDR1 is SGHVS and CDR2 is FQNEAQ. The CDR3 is CASSLARTSGGVRNEQFF. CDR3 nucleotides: TGTGCCAGCAGCTTAGCGAGGACTAGCGGGGGCGTTCGAAATGAGCAGTTCTTC.

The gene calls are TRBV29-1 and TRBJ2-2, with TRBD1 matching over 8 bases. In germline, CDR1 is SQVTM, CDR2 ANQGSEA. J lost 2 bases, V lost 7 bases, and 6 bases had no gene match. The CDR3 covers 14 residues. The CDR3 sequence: CSGSQGANTGELFF. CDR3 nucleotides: TGCAGCGGGTCCCAGGGGGCCAACACCGGGGAGCTGTTTTTT.

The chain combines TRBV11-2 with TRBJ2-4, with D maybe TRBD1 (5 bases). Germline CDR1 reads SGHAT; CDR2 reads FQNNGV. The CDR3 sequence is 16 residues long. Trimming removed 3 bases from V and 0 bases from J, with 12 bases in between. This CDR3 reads CASSFPTARAKNIQYF. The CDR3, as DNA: TGTGCCAGCAGCTTCCCGACAGCACGAGCCAAAAACATTCAGTACTTC.

CDR3 sequence reads: CASSPHPGYEQYF. DNA of the CDR3: TGTGCCAGCTCACCTCATCCGGGCTACGAGCAGTACTTC. J is TRBJ2-7 and V is TRBV18; D gene ambiguous. The CDR3 sequence is 13 residues long. The V and J ends lost 3 bases and 3 bases respectively, with 9 bases between them. From germline, CDR1 is KGHSH and CDR2 LQKENI.

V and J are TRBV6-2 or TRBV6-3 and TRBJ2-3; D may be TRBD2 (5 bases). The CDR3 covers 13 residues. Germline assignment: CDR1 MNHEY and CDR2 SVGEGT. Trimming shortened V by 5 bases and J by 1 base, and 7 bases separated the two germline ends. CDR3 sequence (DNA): TGTGCCAGCAGTGCAGCGGGCACAGATACGCAGTATTTT. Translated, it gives CASSAAGTDTQYF.

CDR3: CAWSGRVRVGYGYTF. The CDR3 DNA is TGTGCCTGGAGTGGAAGGGTGAGGGTGGGCTATGGCTACACCTTC. The chain combines TRBV30 with TRBJ1-2; no clear D. Trimming cost V 1 base and J 4 bases, with 16 bases left between them. There are 15 residues in the CDR3. The V gene's germline CDR1 is GTSNPN and CDR2 SVGIG (reference sequence).

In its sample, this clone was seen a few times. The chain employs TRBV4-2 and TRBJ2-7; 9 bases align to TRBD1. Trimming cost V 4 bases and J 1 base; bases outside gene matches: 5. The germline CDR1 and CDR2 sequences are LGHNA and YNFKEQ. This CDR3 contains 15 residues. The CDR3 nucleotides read TGTGCCAGCAGCCCCACAGGGGGCCAGTCCTACGAGCAGTACTTC. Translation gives CASSPTGGQSYEQYF.

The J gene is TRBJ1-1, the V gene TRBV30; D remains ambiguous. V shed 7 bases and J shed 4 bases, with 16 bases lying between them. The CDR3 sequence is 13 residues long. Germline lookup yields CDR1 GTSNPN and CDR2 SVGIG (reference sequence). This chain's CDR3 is CASVRGLTTEAFF. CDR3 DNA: TGTGCCTCTGTGAGAGGTTTGACCACTGAAGCTTTCTTT.

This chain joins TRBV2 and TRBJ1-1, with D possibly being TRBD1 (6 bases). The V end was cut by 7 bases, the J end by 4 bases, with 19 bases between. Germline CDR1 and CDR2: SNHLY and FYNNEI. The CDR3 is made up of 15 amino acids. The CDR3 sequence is CASNRRGGAVTEAFF. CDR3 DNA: TGTGCCAGCAACCGGCGGGGGGGCGCGGTCACTGAAGCTTTCTTT.

CDR3 loop: CASSFIAGANEQFF. For the CDR3, the DNA is TGTGCCAGCAGCTTTATAGCGGGAGCTAATGAGCAGTTCTTC. The rearrangement links TRBV7-9 to TRBJ2-1, with 9 bases aligning to TRBD2. CDR1 and CDR2 from the germline V gene are SEHNR and FQNEAQ (reference sequence). The V segment lost 3 bases and the J segment 7 bases; nucleotides outside the gene matches: 4. There are 14 residues in the CDR3.

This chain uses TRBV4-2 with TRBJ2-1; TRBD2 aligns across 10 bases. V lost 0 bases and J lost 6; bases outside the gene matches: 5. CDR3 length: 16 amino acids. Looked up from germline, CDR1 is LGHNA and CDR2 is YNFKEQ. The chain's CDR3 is CASSQDRSGGANEQFF. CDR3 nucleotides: TGTGCCAGCAGCCAAGATCGAAGCGGGGGGGCCAATGAGCAGTTCTTC.

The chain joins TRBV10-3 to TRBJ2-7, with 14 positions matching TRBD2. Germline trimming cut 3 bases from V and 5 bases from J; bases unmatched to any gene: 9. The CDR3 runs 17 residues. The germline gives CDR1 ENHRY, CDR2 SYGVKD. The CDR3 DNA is TGTGCCATCAGTGACCGACTAGCGGGGGGGCCTAAGAACGAGCAGTACTTC. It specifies CAISDRLAGGPKNEQYF.

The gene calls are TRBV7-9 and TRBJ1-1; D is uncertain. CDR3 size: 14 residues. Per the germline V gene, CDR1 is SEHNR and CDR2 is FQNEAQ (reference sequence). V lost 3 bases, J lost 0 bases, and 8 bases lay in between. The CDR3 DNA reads TGTGCCAGCAGCTTGGCCGGAGTGAACACTGAAGCTTTCTTT. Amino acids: CASSLAGVNTEAFF.

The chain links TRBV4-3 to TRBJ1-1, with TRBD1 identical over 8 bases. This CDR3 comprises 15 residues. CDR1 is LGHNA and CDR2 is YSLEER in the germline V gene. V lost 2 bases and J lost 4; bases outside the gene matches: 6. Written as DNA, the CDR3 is TGCGCCAGCAGCCAAACCCCAGGGGGCCTCACTGAAGCTTTCTTT. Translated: CASSQTPGGLTEAFF.

CDR3 sequence reads: CASSPRGTNTEAFF. Here the CDR3 DNA reads TGTGCCAGCAGCCCCCGGGGGACGAACACTGAAGCTTTCTTT. The V gene is TRBV2, the J gene TRBJ1-1, with D tentatively TRBD1 (5 bases). Germline V gene lookup returns CDR1 SNHLY and CDR2 FYNNEI. The CDR3 spans 14 residues. Trimming shortened V by 6 bases and J by 1 base, and 12 bases separated the two germline ends. Using reference TRBV2 and TRBJ1-1 for the parts outside the CDR3, the full variable domain is EPEVTQTPSHQVTQMGQEVILRCVPISNHLYFYWYRQILGQKVEFLVSFYNNEISEKSEIFDDQFSVERPDGSNFTLKIRSTKLEDSAMYFCASSPRGTNTEAFFGQGTRLTVV.

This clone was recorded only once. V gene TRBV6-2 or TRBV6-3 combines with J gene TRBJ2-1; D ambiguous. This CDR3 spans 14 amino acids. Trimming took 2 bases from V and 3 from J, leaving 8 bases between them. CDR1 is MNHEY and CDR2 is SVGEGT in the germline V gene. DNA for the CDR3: TGTGCCAGCAGTTACAGGCAGGACTACAATGAGCAGTTCTTC. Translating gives CASSYRQDYNEQFF.

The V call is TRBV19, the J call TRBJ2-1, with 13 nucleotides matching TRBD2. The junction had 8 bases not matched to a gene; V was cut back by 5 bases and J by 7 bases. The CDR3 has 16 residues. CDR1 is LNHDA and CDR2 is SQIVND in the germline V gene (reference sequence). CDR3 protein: CASSSRTSGRWNEQFF. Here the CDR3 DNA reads TGTGCCAGTAGTTCCCGGACTAGCGGGAGATGGAATGAGCAGTTCTTC.

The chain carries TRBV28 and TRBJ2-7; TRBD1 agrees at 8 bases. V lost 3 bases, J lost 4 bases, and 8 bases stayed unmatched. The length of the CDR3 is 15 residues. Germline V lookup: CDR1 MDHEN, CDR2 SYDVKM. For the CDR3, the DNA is TGTGCCAGCAGTTTCCCCGGGACAGGAGCTTACGAGCAGTACTTC. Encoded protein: CASSFPGTGAYEQYF.

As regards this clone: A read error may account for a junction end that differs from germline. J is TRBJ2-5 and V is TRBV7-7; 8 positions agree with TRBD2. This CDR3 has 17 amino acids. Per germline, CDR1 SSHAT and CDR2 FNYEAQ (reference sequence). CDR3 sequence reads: CASSLRVSGGAQETQYF. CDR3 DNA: TGTGCTAGCAGCCTAAGGGTTTCCGGGGGGGCTCAAGAGACCCAGTACTTC.

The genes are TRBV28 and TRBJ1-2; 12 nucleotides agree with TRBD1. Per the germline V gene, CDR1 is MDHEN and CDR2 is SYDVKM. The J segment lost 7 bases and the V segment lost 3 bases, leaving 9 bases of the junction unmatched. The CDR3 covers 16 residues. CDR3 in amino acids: CASSFLGTGGLSGYTF. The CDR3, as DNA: TGTGCCAGCAGTTTTCTCGGGACAGGGGGCTTATCTGGCTACACCTTC.

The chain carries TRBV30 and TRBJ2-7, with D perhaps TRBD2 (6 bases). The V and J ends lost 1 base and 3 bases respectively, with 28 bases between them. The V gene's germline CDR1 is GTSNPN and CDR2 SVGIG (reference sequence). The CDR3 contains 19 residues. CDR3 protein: CAWSDNLWGRQAGSYEQYF. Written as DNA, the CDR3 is TGTGCCTGGAGTGATAATCTTTGGGGGAGGCAGGCGGGGAGCTACGAGCAGTACTTC. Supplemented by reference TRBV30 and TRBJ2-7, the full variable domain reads SQTIHQWPATLVQPVGSPLSLECTVEGTSNPNLYWYRQAAGRGLQLLFYSVGIGQISSEVPQNLSASRPQDRQFILSSKKLLLSDSGFYLCAWSDNLWGRQAGSYEQYFGPGTRLTVT.

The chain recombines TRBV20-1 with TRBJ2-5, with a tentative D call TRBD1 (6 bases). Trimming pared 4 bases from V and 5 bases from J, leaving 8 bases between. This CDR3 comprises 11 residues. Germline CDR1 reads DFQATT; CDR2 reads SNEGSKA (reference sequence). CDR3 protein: CSAIQGETQYF. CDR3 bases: TGCAGTGCTATCCAGGGGGAGACCCAGTACTTC.

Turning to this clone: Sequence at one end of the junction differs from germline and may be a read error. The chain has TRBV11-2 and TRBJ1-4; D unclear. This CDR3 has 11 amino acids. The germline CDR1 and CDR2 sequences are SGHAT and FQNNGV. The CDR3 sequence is CASSLEGGMVF. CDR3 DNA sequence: TGTGCCAGCAGCTTAGAGGGAGGGATGGTTTTT.

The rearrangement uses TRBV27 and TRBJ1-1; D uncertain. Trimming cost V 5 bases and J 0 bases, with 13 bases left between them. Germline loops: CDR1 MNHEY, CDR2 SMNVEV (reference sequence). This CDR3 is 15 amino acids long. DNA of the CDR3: TGTGCCAGCAGTCCGAGGGTAACCCTGAACACTGAAGCTTTCTTT. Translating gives CASSPRVTLNTEAFF.